This TCR beta chain appears in the sequencing data of a study of blood T cell repertoires in COVID-19. V shed 1 base and J shed 3 bases, with 13 bases lying between them. CDR1 is MNHEY and CDR2 is SVGAGI in the germline V gene. This CDR3 contains 15 residues. This table comes from immunoSEQ multiplex PCR, and its TCRdb copy is limited to in-frame clones, with some not included. The data show about 140,000 clones, approximately 83% seen once. This sequence joins TRBV6-5 and TRBJ2-7, with TRBD1 as a possible D gene (6 bases). Sequenced material: peripheral blood. The receptor comes from a woman aged 55-69 years with acute or convalescent COVID-19. CDR3 residues: CASSYYGQGFYEQYF. DNA for the CDR3: TGTGCCAGCAGTTACTACGGGCAGGGGTTCTACGAGCAGTACTTC.